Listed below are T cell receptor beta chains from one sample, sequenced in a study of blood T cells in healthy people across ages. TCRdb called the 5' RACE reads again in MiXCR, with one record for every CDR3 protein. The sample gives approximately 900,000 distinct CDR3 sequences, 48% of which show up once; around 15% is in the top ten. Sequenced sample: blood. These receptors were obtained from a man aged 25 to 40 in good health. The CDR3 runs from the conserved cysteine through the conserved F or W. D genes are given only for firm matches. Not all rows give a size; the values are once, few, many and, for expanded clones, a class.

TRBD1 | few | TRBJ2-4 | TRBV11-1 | CASGDSGLAKNIQYF | TGTGCCAGCGGGGACAGTGGGCTAGCCAAAAACATTCAGTACTTC
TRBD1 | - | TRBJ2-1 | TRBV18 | CASSPGRGSNEQFF | TGTGCCAGCTCACCGGGCAGGGGGTCCAATGAGCAGTTCTTC
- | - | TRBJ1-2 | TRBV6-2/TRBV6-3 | CASTYPGRQANYGYTF | TGTGCCAGCACCTACCCCGGACGGCAAGCTAACTATGGCTACACCTTC
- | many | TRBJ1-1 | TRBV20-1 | CSARRINTEAFF | TGCAGTGCTAGAAGGATTAACACTGAAGCTTTCTTT
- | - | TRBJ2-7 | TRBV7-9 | CASSPWGYEQYF | TGTGCCAGCAGCCCTTGGGGCTACGAGCAGTACTTC
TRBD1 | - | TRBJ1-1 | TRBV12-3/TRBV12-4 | CASSPGQGPKDTEAFF | TGTGCCAGCAGTCCCGGACAGGGGCCCAAGGACACTGAAGCTTTCTTT
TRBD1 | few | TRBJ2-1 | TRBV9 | CASSVVWQGAYNEQFF | TGTGCCAGCAGCGTAGTTTGGCAGGGGGCCTACAATGAGCAGTTCTTC
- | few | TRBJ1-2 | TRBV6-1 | CASRSRVNYGYTF | TGTGCCAGCCGGAGTCGGGTTAACTATGGCTACACCTTC
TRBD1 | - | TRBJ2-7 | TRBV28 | CASSFGGQVISYEQYF | TGTGCCAGCAGTTTCGGAGGACAGGTGATCTCCTACGAGCAGTACTTC
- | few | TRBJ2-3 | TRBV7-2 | CASSLVFRGSTDTQYF | TGTGCCAGCAGCTTAGTGTTCCGGGGGAGCACAGATACGCAGTATTTT
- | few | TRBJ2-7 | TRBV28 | CASSLGRARYEQYF | TGTGCCAGCAGTTTGGGCAGGGCGCGCTACGAGCAGTACTTC
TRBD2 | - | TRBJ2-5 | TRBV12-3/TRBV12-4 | CASRARTSGGPQETQYF | TGTGCCAGCAGGGCACGGACTAGCGGGGGCCCTCAAGAGACCCAGTACTTC
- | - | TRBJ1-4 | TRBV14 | CASSPNRGMGEKLFF | TGTGCCAGCAGCCCTAACCGGGGGATGGGTGAAAAACTGTTTTTT
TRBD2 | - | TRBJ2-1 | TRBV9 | CASSVVIQRGGNEQFF | TGTGCCAGCAGCGTAGTGATCCAGCGGGGGGGCAATGAGCAGTTCTTC
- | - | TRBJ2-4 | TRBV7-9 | CASSSSGEGNIQYF | TGTGCCAGCAGCTCCTCAGGGGAGGGAAACATTCAGTACTTC
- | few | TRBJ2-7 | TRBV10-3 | CAISENRDTHYEQYF | TGTGCCATCAGTGAGAATCGGGACACTCACTACGAGCAGTACTTC
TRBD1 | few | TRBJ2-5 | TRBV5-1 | CASSLRTGSEEQYF | TGCGCCAGCAGCTTGAGGACAGGGTCGGAAGAGCAGTACTTC
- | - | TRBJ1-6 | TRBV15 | CATSRDVDNSPLHF | TGTGCCACCAGCAGGGACGTAGATAATTCACCCCTCCACTTT
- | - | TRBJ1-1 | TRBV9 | CASSVGEGSGNTEAFF | TGTGCCAGCAGCGTCGGTGAGGGTTCGGGGAACACTGAAGCTTTCTTT
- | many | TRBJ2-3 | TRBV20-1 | CSADRPTPSTDTQYF | TGCAGTGCTGACAGACCGACTCCTAGCACAGATACGCAGTATTTT
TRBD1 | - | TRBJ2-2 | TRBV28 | CASSSYYRGQNTGELFF | TGTGCCAGCAGTTCCTACTACAGGGGACAGAACACCGGGGAGCTGTTTTTT
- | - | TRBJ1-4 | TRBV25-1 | CASSESSDYTAAQRSGEKLFF | TGTGCCAGCAGTGAATCTTCAGACTACACCGCCGCGCAGAGAAGCGGGGAAAAACTGTTTTTT
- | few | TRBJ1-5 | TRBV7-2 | CASSSHASNQPQHF | TGTGCCAGCAGCTCGCACGCGAGCAATCAGCCCCAGCATTTT
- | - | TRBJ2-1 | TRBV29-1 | CSVEPGGSHNEQFF | TGCAGCGTTGAGCCGGGTGGCTCCCACAATGAGCAGTTCTTC
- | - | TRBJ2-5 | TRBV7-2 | CASSLGNRAQETQYF | TGTGCCAGCAGCTTAGGGAACAGGGCCCAAGAGACCCAGTACTTC
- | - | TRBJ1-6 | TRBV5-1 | CASSVGRTSGSPLHF | TGCGCCAGCAGCGTAGGACGGACCAGTGGTTCACCCCTCCACTTT
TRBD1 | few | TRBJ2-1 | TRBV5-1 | CASSYRGLEQFF | TGCGCCAGCAGCTACAGGGGGCTTGAGCAGTTCTTC
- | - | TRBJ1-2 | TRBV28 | CASGLVGGGYGYTF | TGTGCCAGCGGTTTGGTGGGGGGAGGCTATGGCTACACCTTC
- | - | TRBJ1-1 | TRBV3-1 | CASSLVGGQNTEAFF | TGTGCCAGCAGCCTGGTCGGGGGTCAGAACACTGAAGCTTTCTTT
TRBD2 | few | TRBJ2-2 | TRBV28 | CASSDPMGSGGLINTGELFF | TGTGCCAGCAGCGATCCCATGGGGAGCGGGGGTCTCATAAACACCGGGGAGCTGTTTTTT
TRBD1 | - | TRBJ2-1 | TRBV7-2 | CASSLPGDRSNEQFF | TGTGCCAGCAGCCTACCCGGGGACAGATCAAATGAGCAGTTCTTC
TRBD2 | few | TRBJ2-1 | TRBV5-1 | CASSQGLAGGPSLNEQFF | TGCGCCAGCAGCCAGGGACTAGCGGGGGGGCCGAGTTTGAATGAGCAGTTCTTC
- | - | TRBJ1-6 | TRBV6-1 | CASSEVVQGGIPLHF | TGTGCCAGCAGTGAAGTGGTGCAGGGTGGAATACCCCTCCACTTT
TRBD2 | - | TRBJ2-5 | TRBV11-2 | CASSPGRSGGFYQETQYF | TGTGCCAGCAGCCCCGGGAGGAGCGGGGGCTTCTACCAAGAGACCCAGTACTTC
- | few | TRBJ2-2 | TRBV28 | CASSLLDTGELFF | TGTGCCAGCAGTTTATTAGACACCGGGGAGCTGTTTTTT
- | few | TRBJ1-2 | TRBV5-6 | CASSLMDRISYGYTF | TGTGCCAGCAGCTTAATGGACAGAATTTCCTATGGCTACACCTTC
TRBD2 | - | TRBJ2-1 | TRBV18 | CASSRRSGGETNEQFF | TGTGCCAGCTCACGACGGAGCGGGGGGGAGACAAATGAGCAGTTCTTC
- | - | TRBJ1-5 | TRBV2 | CASSENGGGNQPQHF | TGTGCCAGCAGTGAAAATGGGGGAGGGAACCAGCCCCAGCATTTT
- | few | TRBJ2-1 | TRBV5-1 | CASSFELQSNNEQFF | TGCGCCAGCAGCTTTGAACTGCAGTCCAACAATGAGCAGTTCTTC
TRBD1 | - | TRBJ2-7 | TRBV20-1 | CSALRDRGFYEQYF | TGCAGTGCACTTCGGGACAGGGGTTTCTACGAGCAGTACTTC
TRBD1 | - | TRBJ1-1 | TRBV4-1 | CASSPIAQGDTEAFF | TGCGCCAGCAGCCCGATCGCACAGGGGGACACTGAAGCTTTCTTT
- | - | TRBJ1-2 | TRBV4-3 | CASSQDRAAAGYGYTF | TGCGCCAGCAGCCAAGATCGGGCAGCCGCGGGCTATGGCTACACCTTC
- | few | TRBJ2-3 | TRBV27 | CASSFRGNRAFLTDTQYF | TGTGCCAGCAGTTTTCGGGGCAACAGGGCCTTCCTCACAGATACGCAGTATTTT
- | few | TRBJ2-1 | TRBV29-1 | CSVDGGRQGNEQFF | TGCAGCGTTGATGGCGGGAGACAGGGCAATGAGCAGTTCTTC
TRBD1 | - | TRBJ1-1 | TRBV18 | CASSPDRGATEAFF | TGTGCCAGCTCACCTGACAGGGGGGCCACTGAAGCTTTCTTT
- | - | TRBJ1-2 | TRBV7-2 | CASSASGLTPKGYTF | TGTGCCAGCAGCGCATCGGGACTTACGCCGAAAGGCTACACCTTC
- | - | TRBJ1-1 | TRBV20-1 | CSAPPENTEAFF | TGCAGTGCGCCCCCGGAGAACACTGAAGCTTTCTTT
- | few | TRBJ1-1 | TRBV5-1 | CASSEPAGGTEAFF | TGCGCCAGCAGCGAGCCTGCGGGTGGCACTGAAGCTTTCTTT
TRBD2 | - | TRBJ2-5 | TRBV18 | CASSPRASGGQETQYF | TGTGCCAGCTCACCACGGGCTAGCGGGGGACAAGAGACCCAGTACTTC
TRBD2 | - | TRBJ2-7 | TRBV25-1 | CASSSGGGNRNEQYF | TGTGCCAGCAGCTCGGGAGGGGGGAATAGGAACGAGCAGTACTTC
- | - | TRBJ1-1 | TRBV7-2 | CASSPSRTMGTEAFF | TGTGCCAGCAGCCCCTCAAGGACAATGGGTACTGAAGCTTTCTTT
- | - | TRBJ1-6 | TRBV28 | CASKADSPLHF | TGTGCCAGCAAGGCGGACTCCCCCCTCCACTTT
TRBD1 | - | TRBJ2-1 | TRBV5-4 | CASRRDSNEQFF | TGTGCCAGCAGGAGGGACAGCAATGAGCAGTTCTTC
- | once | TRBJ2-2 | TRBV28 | CASSLWRGTTGELFF | TGTGCCAGCAGTTTATGGAGAGGGACTACCGGGGAGCTGTTTTTT
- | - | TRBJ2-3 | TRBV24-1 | CATSRPDITDTQYF | TGTGCCACCAGCCGTCCGGATATCACAGATACGCAGTATTTT
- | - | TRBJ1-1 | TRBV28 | CATQEERPEAFF | TGTGCCACCCAGGAGGAGAGGCCTGAAGCTTTCTTT
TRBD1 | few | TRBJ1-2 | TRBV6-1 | CASSERDRLDYGYTF | TGTGCCAGCAGTGAGCGGGACAGACTGGACTATGGCTACACCTTC
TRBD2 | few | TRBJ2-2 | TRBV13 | CASSLEDSGGNAGELFF | TGTGCCAGCAGCTTAGAAGATAGCGGGGGTAATGCCGGGGAGCTGTTTTTT
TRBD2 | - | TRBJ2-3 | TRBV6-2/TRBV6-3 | CASRFTGTSGSYTDTQYF | TGTGCCAGCAGATTCACCGGGACTAGCGGGAGTTATACAGATACGCAGTATTTT
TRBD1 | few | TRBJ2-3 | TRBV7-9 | CASTAGQGYPDTQYF | TGTGCCAGCACCGCAGGACAGGGCTACCCAGATACGCAGTATTTT